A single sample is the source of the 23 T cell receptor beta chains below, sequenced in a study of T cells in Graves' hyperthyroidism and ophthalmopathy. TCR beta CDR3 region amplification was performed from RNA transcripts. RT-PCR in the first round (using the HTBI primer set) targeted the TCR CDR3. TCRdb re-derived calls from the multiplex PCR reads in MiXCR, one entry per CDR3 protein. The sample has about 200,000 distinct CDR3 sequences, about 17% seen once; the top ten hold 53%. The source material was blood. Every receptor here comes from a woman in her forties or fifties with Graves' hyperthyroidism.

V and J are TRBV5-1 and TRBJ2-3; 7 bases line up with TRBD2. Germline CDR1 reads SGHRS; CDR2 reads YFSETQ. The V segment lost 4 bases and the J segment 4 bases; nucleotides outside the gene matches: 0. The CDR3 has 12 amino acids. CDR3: CASSGGADTQYF. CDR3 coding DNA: TGCGCCAGCAGCGGGGGGGCAGATACGCAGTATTTT.

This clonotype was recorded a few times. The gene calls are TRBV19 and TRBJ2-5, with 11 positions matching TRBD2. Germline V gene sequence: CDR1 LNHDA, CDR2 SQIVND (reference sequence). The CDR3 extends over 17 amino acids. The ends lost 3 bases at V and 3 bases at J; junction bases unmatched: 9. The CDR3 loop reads CASSIRRWGLAEETQYF. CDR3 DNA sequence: TGTGCCAGTAGTATCCGCCGCTGGGGACTAGCGGAAGAGACCCAGTACTTC.

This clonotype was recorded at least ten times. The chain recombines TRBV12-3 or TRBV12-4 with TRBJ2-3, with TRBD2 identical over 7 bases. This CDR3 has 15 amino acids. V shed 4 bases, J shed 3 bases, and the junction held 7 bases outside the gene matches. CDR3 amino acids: CASSSRLAETDTQYF. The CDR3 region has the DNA TGTGCCAGCAGTTCCAGGCTAGCGGAGACAGATACGCAGTATTTT.

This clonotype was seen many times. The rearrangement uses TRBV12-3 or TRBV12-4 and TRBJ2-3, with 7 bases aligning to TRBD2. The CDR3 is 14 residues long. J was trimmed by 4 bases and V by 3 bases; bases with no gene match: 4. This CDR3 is CASSFGGSADTQYF. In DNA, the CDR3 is TGTGCCAGCAGTTTCGGCGGGAGTGCAGATACGCAGTATTTT.

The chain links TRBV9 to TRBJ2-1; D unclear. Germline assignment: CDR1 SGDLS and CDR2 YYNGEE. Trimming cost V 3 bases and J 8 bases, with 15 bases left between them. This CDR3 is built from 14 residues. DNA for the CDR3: TGTGCCAGCAGCGCTCCAGCTTCCCCGGATGAGCAGTTCTTC. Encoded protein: CASSAPASPDEQFF.

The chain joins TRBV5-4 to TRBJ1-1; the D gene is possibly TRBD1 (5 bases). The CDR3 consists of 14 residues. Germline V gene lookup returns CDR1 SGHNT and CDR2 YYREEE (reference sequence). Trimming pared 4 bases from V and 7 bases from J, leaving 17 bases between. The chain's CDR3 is CASSKYGTTGEAFF. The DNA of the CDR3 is TGTGCCAGCAGCAAATATGGGACCACCGGTGAAGCTTTCTTT.

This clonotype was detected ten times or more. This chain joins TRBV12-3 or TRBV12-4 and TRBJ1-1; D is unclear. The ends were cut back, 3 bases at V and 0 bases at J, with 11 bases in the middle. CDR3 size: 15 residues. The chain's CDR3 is CASSLAGVMNTEAFF. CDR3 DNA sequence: TGTGCCAGCAGTTTGGCCGGGGTTATGAACACTGAAGCTTTCTTT.

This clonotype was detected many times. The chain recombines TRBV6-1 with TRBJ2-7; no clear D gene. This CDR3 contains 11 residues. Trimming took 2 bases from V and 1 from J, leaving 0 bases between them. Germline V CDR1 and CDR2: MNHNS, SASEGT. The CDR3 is CASSESYEQYF. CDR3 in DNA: TGTGCCAGCAGTGAATCCTACGAGCAGTACTTC.

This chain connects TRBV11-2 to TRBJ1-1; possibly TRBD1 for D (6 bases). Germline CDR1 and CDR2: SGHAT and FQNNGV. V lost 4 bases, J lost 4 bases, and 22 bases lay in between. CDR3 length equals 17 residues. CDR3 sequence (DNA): TGTGCCAGCAGCTGGGGGCGTGACCGGGGCATGGGCACTGAAGCTTTCTTT. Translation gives CASSWGRDRGMGTEAFF.

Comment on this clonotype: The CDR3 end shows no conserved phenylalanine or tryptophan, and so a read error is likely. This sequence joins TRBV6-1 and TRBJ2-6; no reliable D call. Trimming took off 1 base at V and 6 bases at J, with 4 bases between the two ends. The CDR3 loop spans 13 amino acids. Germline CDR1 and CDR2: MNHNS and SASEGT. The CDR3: CASSEVVANVLTL. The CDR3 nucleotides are TGTGCCAGCAGTGAAGTGGTGGCCAACGTCCTGACTCTC.

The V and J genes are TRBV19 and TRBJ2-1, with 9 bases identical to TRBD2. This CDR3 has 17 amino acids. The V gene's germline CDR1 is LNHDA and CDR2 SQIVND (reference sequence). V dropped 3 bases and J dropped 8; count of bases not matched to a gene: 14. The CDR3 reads CASSIPPGSGSLDEQFF. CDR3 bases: TGTGCCAGTAGTATTCCTCCGGGTAGCGGGAGTCTGGATGAGCAGTTCTTC. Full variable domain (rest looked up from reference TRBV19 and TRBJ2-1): DGGITQSPKYLFRKEGQNVTLSCEQNLNHDAMYWYRQDPGQGLRLIYYSQIVNDFQKGDIAEGYSVSREKKESFPLTVTSAQKNPTAFYLCASSIPPGSGSLDEQFFGPGTRLTVL.

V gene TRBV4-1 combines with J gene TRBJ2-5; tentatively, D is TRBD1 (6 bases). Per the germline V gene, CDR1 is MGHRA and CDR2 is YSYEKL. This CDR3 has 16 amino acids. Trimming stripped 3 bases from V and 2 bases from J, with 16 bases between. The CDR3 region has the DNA TGCGCCAGCAGCCACCATCTGACAGGCGGGCAAGAGACCCAGTACTTC. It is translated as CASSHHLTGGQETQYF.

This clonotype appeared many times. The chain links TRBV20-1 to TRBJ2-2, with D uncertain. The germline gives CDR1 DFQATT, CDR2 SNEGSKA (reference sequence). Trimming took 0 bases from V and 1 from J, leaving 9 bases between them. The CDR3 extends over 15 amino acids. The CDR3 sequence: CSARDLSRNTGELFF. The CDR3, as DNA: TGCAGTGCTAGAGATCTGTCCAGGAACACCGGGGAGCTGTTTTTT.

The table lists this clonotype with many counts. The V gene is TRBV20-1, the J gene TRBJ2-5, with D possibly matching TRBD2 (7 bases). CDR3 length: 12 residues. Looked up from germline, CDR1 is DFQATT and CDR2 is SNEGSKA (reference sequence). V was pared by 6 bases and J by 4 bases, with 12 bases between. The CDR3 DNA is TGCAGTGCCCGCGGGGGCGGAGAGACCCAGTACTTC. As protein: CSARGGGETQYF.

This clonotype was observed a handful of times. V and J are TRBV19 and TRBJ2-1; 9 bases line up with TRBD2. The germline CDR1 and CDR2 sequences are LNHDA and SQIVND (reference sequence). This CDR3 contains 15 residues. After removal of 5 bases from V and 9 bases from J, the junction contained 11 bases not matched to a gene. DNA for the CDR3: TGTGCCAGTAGTGGCGGCGGCGGGAGGGTCTTTGAGCAGTTCTTC. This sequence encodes CASSGGGGRVFEQFF.

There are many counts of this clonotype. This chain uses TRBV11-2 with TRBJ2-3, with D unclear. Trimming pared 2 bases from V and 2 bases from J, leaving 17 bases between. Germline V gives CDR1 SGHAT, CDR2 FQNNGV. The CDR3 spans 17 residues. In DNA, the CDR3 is TGTGCCAGCAGCTTACGGCCTCTGGGGTCCTTCACAGATACGCAGTATTTT. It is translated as CASSLRPLGSFTDTQYF.

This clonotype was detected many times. In nucleotides, the CDR3 is TGTGCCAGCAGTTGGGGACTAACCCTAGCCTATGAGCAGTTCTTC. Its protein product is CASSWGLTLAYEQFF. This chain uses TRBV28 with TRBJ2-1, with 7 bases that match TRBD2. This CDR3 has 15 residues. Losses at the gene ends were 4 bases for V and 8 bases for J; bases not matched to a gene: 11. CDR1 and CDR2 (germline): MDHEN, SYDVKM.

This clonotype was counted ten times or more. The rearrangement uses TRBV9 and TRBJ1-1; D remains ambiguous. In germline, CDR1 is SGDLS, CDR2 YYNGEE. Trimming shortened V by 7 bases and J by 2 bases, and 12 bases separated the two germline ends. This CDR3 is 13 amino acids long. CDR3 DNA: TGTGCCAGCTCGGACGGAGTAAACACTGAAGCTTTCTTT. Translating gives CASSDGVNTEAFF.

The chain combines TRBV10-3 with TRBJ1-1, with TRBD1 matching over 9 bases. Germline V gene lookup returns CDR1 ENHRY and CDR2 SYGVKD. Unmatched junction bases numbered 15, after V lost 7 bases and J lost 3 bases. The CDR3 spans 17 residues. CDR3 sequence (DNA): TGTGCCATCACCCGGGACAGGGAGGATGCGGAGGACACTGAAGCTTTCTTT. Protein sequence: CAITRDREDAEDTEAFF.

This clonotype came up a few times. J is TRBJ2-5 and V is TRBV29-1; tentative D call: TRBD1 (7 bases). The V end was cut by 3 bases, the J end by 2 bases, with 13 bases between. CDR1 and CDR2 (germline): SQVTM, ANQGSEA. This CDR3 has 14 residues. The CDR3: CSVESQGGQETQYF. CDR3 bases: TGCAGCGTTGAGAGTCAGGGGGGTCAAGAGACCCAGTACTTC.

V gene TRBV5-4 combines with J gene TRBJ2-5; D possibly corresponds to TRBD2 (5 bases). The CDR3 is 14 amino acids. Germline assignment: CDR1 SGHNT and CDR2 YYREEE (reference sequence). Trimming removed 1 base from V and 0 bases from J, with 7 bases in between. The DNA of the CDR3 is TGTGCCAGCAGCTTGTCAGCGGACCAAGAGACCCAGTACTTC. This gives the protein CASSLSADQETQYF.

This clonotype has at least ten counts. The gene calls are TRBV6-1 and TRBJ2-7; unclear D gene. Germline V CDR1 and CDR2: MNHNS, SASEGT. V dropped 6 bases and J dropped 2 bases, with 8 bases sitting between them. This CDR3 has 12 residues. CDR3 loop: CASRETAYEQYF. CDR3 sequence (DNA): TGTGCCAGCAGGGAGACGGCCTACGAGCAGTACTTC.

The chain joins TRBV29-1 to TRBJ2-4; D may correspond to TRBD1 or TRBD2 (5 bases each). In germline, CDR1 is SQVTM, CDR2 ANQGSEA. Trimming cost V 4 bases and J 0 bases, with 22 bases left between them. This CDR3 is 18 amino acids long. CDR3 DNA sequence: TGCAGCGTTGGAGTGGGGGTCCTCGGGACCCGAGCCAAAAACATTCAGTACTTC. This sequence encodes CSVGVGVLGTRAKNIQYF.